Sequencing of this T cell receptor (beta chain) was carried out in a study of T-cell reconstitution after alpha-beta-depleted transplantation in children. This clonotype was detected ten times or more. Unique molecular identifiers featured in how the TCRbeta library was prepared. TCRdb used MiXCR to reprocess the PCR reads, holding one entry per CDR3 protein. The sample includes 230,000 or so distinct CDR3 sequences, 9.7% of them seen just once. The CDR3 covers 13 residues. V shed 6 bases and J shed 4 bases, with 12 bases lying between them. The clonotype originates from a human donor who donated a stem cell graft to a child with SCID. The chain is built from TRBV12-3 or TRBV12-4 and TRBJ1-2; D is unresolved. The source was PBMCs from the stem cell graft donor, collected from the stem cell graft. The CDR3 DNA is TGTGCCAGCAGCCTTGGGCGTGGCTATGGCTACACCTTC. Residues: CASSLGRGYGYTF.